One and the same sample provided the 24 T cell receptor beta chains below, sequenced in a study of cytomegalovirus exposure and HLA in healthy donors. Both 60 Vbeta primers and 13 Jbeta primers went into the PCR. Data came from immunoSEQ multiplex PCR; TCRdb stores just in-frame clones and leaves some out. The repertoire holds about 130,000 clones, about 70% seen once, with around 3.1% in the top ten. Sequenced material: PBMCs. These receptor sequences come from a man in his forties in good health and CMV-seronegative.

The gene calls are TRBV30 and TRBJ1-2; D might be TRBD1 (6 bases). The CDR3 is 13 residues long. V lost 2 bases, J lost 3 bases, and 10 bases lay in between. Germline V gene data show CDR1 as GTSNPN and CDR2 as SVGIG (reference sequence). The DNA of the CDR3 is TGTGCCTGGAGTCCGGGACACGACTATGGCTACACCTTC. It specifies CAWSPGHDYGYTF.

The rearrangement joins TRBV19 to TRBJ1-1; D gene uncertain. V was trimmed by 7 bases and J by 5 bases, leaving 11 bases between them. Germline CDR1 is LNHDA and CDR2 is SQIVND (reference sequence). CDR3 length: 12 residues. CDR3 nucleotides: TGTGCCAGTAAATCCACTCCGACTGAAGCTTTCTTT. Encoded protein: CASKSTPTEAFF.

The genes are TRBV6-6 and TRBJ2-5, with unresolved D. This CDR3 spans 13 amino acids. Germline CDR1 reads MNHNY; CDR2 reads SVGAGI (reference sequence). Trimming took off 2 bases at V and 5 bases at J, with 9 bases between the two ends. CDR3 sequence (DNA): TGTGCCAGCAGTTACCGGGTGGAGGAGACCCAGTACTTC. This encodes CASSYRVEETQYF.

The chain has TRBV7-2 and TRBJ2-5; perhaps TRBD2 as D (5 bases). This CDR3 has 14 amino acids. Germline V gene data show CDR1 as SGHTA and CDR2 as FQGNSA. V was clipped by 2 bases and J by 2 bases, with 9 bases between them. The CDR3 sequence is CASSLPPGQETQYF. As DNA, the CDR3 is TGTGCCAGCAGCTTACCGCCGGGACAAGAGACCCAGTACTTC.

The chain recombines TRBV5-4 with TRBJ2-2; D is possibly TRBD2 (7 bases). Germline CDR1 and CDR2: SGHNT and YYREEE (reference sequence). V was clipped by 1 base and J by 4 bases, with 11 bases between them. The CDR3 totals 15 residues. CDR3 in amino acids: CASSLQGRATGELFF. The DNA of the CDR3 is TGTGCCAGCAGCTTGCAGGGGAGGGCCACCGGGGAGCTGTTTTTT.

The chain employs TRBV30 and TRBJ1-1; a weak D match, TRBD1 (5 bases). Germline assignment: CDR1 GTSNPN and CDR2 SVGIG (reference sequence). There are 11 residues in the CDR3. Trimming cost V 1 base and J 6 bases, with 6 bases left between them. The CDR3 spells CAWSAGAEAFF. The CDR3 DNA follows: TGTGCCTGGAGTGCGGGGGCTGAAGCTTTCTTT.

The chain is built from TRBV4-2 and TRBJ1-2, with 11 bases matching TRBD1. Losses at the gene ends were 4 bases for V and 6 bases for J; bases not matched to a gene: 7. The CDR3 totals 15 residues. CDR1 is LGHNA, CDR2 YNFKEQ, per germline. CDR3 in DNA: TGTGCCAGCAGCCCACGGACAGGGGGCAAGGATGGCTACACCTTC. Its translation: CASSPRTGGKDGYTF.

The chain uses TRBV18 and TRBJ2-2, with 7 bases fitting TRBD2. V gave up 5 bases and J gave up 6 bases; unmatched junction bases: 6. Germline V gives CDR1 KGHSH, CDR2 LQKENI. CDR3 length: 14 residues. This CDR3 is CASSNQREAGELFF. The CDR3 DNA follows: TGTGCCAGCTCAAATCAACGGGAGGCCGGGGAGCTGTTTTTT.

Only a few counts were recorded for this clone. The rearrangement uses TRBV10-3 and TRBJ2-5; TRBD2 aligns across 9 bases. With V trimmed by 0 bases and J by 2 bases, 4 bases remained unmatched. The germline V gene encodes CDR1 ENHRY and CDR2 SYGVKD. The CDR3 is made up of 16 amino acids. In DNA form, the CDR3 reads TGTGCCATCAGTGAGTCGCCAAGCGGGAGGCAAGAGACCCAGTACTTC. Translated: CAISESPSGRQETQYF.

J is TRBJ1-4 and V is TRBV9; 7 nucleotides match TRBD1. CDR1 is SGDLS, CDR2 YYNGEE, per germline. The trim removed 2 bases at V and 4 bases at J, leaving 5 bases unmatched. This CDR3 has 15 residues. CDR3 protein: CASSVWTGNNEKLFF. CDR3 sequence (DNA): TGTGCCAGCAGCGTCTGGACAGGCAATAATGAAAAACTGTTTTTT.

This chain connects TRBV7-9 to TRBJ1-5; the D is unclear. Trimming shortened V by 2 bases and J by 6 bases, and 5 bases separated the two germline ends. The CDR3 is 12 residues long. CDR1 is SEHNR and CDR2 is FQNEAQ in the germline V gene (reference sequence). CDR3 bases: TGTGCCAGCAGCTTATATCCTCAGCCCCAGCATTTT. Translated, it gives CASSLYPQPQHF. The variable domain in full, completed from reference TRBV7-9 and TRBJ1-5, reads DTGVSQNPRHKITKRGQNVTFRCDPISEHNRLYWYRQTLGQGPEFLTYFQNEAQLEKSRLLSDRFSAERPKGSFSTLEIQRTEQGDSAMYLCASSLYPQPQHFGDGTRLSIL.

The V and J genes are TRBV4-1 and TRBJ2-5, with 7 bases fitting TRBD1. The CDR3 length is 14 residues. Germline loops: CDR1 MGHRA, CDR2 YSYEKL. J lost 5 bases, V lost 3 bases, and 6 bases had no gene match. CDR3 protein: CASSQTGLGETQYF. CDR3 nucleotide sequence: TGCGCCAGCAGCCAGACAGGGTTAGGGGAGACCCAGTACTTC.

This clone has a single count. The chain links TRBV9 to TRBJ2-5; 10 nucleotides agree with TRBD2. J was trimmed by 3 bases and V by 1 base; bases with no gene match: 18. There are 20 residues in the CDR3. Germline CDR1 is SGDLS and CDR2 is YYNGEE. The CDR3: CASSVKSGVAGGGEKETQYF. The DNA of the CDR3 is TGTGCCAGCAGCGTAAAGTCTGGAGTAGCGGGAGGAGGAGAGAAAGAGACCCAGTACTTC.

V gene TRBV7-9 combines with J gene TRBJ1-4; no clear D gene. Germline V gene sequence: CDR1 SEHNR, CDR2 FQNEAQ (reference sequence). The CDR3 length is 14 residues. Trimming shortened V by 1 base and J by 5 bases, and 8 bases separated the two germline ends. CDR3 bases: TGTGCCAGCAGCTTAGTAACAGCAAATGAAAAACTGTTTTTT. It encodes CASSLVTANEKLFF.

V gene TRBV5-1 combines with J gene TRBJ1-2, with no clear D. Trimming took off 0 bases at V and 3 bases at J, with 6 bases between the two ends. The CDR3 has 13 amino acids. The V gene's germline CDR1 is SGHRS and CDR2 YFSETQ. DNA of the CDR3: TGCGCCAGCAGCTTGGCCCGGGACTATGGCTACACCTTC. Its protein product is CASSLARDYGYTF.

J is TRBJ1-4 and V is TRBV5-4; 7 nucleotides line up with TRBD1. The CDR3 totals 15 residues. Germline V gene sequence: CDR1 SGHNT, CDR2 YYREEE (reference sequence). J was trimmed by 8 bases and V by 3 bases; bases with no gene match: 10. The DNA for the CDR3 is TGTGCCAGCAGCTCCTCGACAGGGTATTTGGAAAAACTGTTTTTT. Encoded protein: CASSSSTGYLEKLFF. Drawing the rest from reference TRBV5-4 and TRBJ1-4, the complete variable domain is ETGVTQSPTHLIKTRGQQVTLRCSSQSGHNTVSWYQQALGQGPQFIFQYYREEENGRGNFPPRFSGLQFPNYSSELNVNALELDDSALYLCASSSSTGYLEKLFFGSGTQLSVL.

The J gene is TRBJ2-7, the V gene TRBV7-6; TRBD1 is a possible D gene (5 bases). V lost 5 bases and J 6 bases, leaving 11 bases between the germline ends. The germline gives CDR1 SGHVS, CDR2 FNYEAQ. This CDR3 has 12 amino acids. DNA of the CDR3: TGTGCCAGCAGCGATAATACAGGCGAGCAGTACTTC. It specifies CASSDNTGEQYF.

This clone appeared a few times. The rearrangement links TRBV7-3 to TRBJ1-2; 7 bases are a match to TRBD1. This CDR3 comprises 15 residues. CDR1 is SGHTA, CDR2 FQGTGA, per germline. V lost 0 bases, J lost 7 bases, and 8 bases stayed unmatched. This CDR3 reads CASSLTRDSPRGYTF. DNA for the CDR3: TGTGCCAGCAGCTTAACCCGGGACAGTCCGCGTGGCTACACCTTC.

In this sample, this clone turned up once. The V gene is TRBV11-3, the J gene TRBJ2-5; D may be TRBD2 (7 bases). The V gene lost 4 bases and the J gene lost 4 bases, with 13 bases spanning the gap. The CDR3 runs to 14 residues. Germline V gene sequence: CDR1 SGHNT, CDR2 YENEEA. The chain's CDR3 is CASSSRRGGETQYF. The DNA for the CDR3 is TGTGCCAGCAGCTCTAGAAGGGGGGGAGAGACCCAGTACTTC. The variable domain in full, completed from reference TRBV11-3 and TRBJ2-5, reads EAGVVQSPRYKIIEKKQPVAFWCNPISGHNTLYWYLQNLGQGPELLIRYENEEAVDDSQLPKDRFSAERLKGVDSTLKIQPAELGDSAVYLCASSSRRGGETQYFGPGTRLLVL.

The chain employs TRBV27 and TRBJ1-2, with D possibly TRBD1 on 5 matching bases. The V gene lost 5 bases and the J gene lost 7 bases, with 14 bases spanning the gap. Germline CDR1 and CDR2: MNHEY and SMNVEV (reference sequence). This CDR3 has 13 residues. The CDR3 is CASSEGQGGGYTF. CDR3 nucleotides: TGTGCCAGCAGTGAAGGGCAGGGTGGTGGCTACACCTTC.

The V call is TRBV18, the J call TRBJ2-7; TRBD1 is a possible D gene (6 bases). Germline-derived CDR1 and CDR2 are KGHSH and LQKENI. Trimming removed 3 bases at V and 2 bases at J, with 11 bases between. This CDR3 comprises 14 residues. CDR3 sequence (DNA): TGTGCCAGCTCACCTCCCCAGGGGCCCTACGAGCAGTACTTC. This codes for CASSPPQGPYEQYF.

The chain links TRBV5-6 to TRBJ2-7; 8 bases align to TRBD1. Germline values: CDR1 SGHDT, CDR2 YYEEEE. The J segment lost 0 bases and the V segment lost 0 bases, leaving 5 bases of the junction unmatched. CDR3 length: 16 residues. For the CDR3, the DNA is TGTGCCAGCAGCTTGGCGGGGACAGGTCTCTCCTACGAGCAGTACTTC. It specifies CASSLAGTGLSYEQYF. Full variable domain (outside the CDR3, taken from reference TRBV5-6 and TRBJ2-7): DAGVTQSPTHLIKTRGQQVTLRCSPKSGHDTVSWYQQALGQGPQFIFQYYEEEERQRGNFPDRFSGHQFPNYSSELNVNALLLGDSALYLCASSLAGTGLSYEQYFGPGTRLTVT.

The genes are TRBV19 and TRBJ2-1; D remains unclear. The CDR3 covers 14 residues. Germline V CDR1 and CDR2: LNHDA, SQIVND (reference sequence). Trimming cost V 2 bases and J 2 bases, with 7 bases left between them. The CDR3 DNA sequence: TGTGCCAGTAGTATACCTGGCCCCTACAATGAGCAGTTCTTC. Translating gives CASSIPGPYNEQFF.

The chain employs TRBV6-5 and TRBJ1-1; 8 bases are shared with TRBD1. The CDR3 is 14 residues long. V lost 6 bases to trimming and J lost 5 bases; unmatched junction nucleotides: 8. Per germline, CDR1 MNHEY and CDR2 SVGAGI. The CDR3 is CASSSGGVGTEAFF. The CDR3 nucleotides read TGTGCCAGCAGCTCAGGGGGCGTTGGGACTGAAGCTTTCTTT.